Listed here is a single TCR beta chain. The antigen remains undetermined. The CDR3 is 14 residues long. The germline CDR1 and CDR2 sequences are SGHAT and FQNNGV. With 4 bases removed from V and 1 base from J, the gap between germline ends came to 9 bases. This entry is derived from a study of T cell responses to AZD1222 COVID-19 vaccine. Looking at the study overall: Pooled in the analysis were second doses at about 4 or about 12 weeks.

Points from the study as a whole: After two AZD1222 doses, spike-specific TCR breadth and depth rose versus day 0. White British donors predominated, females outnumbered males, and clonal diversity was possibly underestimated. Reportedly, close to half of spike-specific TCRs are directed against unmutated variant regions.

Here immunoSEQ multiplex PCR was the method, and the copy in TCRdb shows in-frame clones only, minus some. The sample holds about 81,000 clones, roughly 94% seen once. Specimen: peripheral blood, collected on day 0 of AZD1222 vaccination. The clonotype was recovered from an adult in good health. The V call is TRBV11-2, the J call TRBJ2-3, with D perhaps TRBD1 (6 bases). The CDR3 loop reads CASSSRQGTDTQYF. The CDR3 DNA is TGTGCCAGCAGCTCTCGACAGGGCACAGATACGCAGTATTTT.